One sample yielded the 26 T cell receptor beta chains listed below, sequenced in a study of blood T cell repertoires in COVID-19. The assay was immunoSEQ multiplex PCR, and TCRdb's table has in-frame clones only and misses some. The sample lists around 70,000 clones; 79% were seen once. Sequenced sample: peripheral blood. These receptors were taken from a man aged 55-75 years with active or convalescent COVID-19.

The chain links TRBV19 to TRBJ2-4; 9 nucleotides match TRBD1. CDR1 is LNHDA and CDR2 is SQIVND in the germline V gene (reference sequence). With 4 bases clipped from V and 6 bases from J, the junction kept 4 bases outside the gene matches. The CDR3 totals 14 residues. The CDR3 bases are TGTGCCAGTAGTACACCGGGACAGGGAAACATTCAGTACTTC. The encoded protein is CASSTPGQGNIQYF.

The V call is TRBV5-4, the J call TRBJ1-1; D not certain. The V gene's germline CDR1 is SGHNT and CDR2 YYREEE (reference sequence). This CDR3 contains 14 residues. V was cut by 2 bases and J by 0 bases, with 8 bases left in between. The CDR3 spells CASSLRDLNTEAFF. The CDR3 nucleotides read TGTGCCAGCAGCTTAAGAGATTTGAACACTGAAGCTTTCTTT.

The CDR3 reads CASSPQGGVEQFF. The CDR3 coding sequence is TGTGCCAGCAGCCCCCAGGGGGGCGTAGAGCAGTTCTTC. The rearrangement uses TRBV11-1 and TRBJ2-1; possibly TRBD1 for D (7 bases). The CDR3 spans 13 residues. V shed 5 bases and J shed 10 bases, with 15 bases lying between them. Looked up from germline, CDR1 is SGHAT and CDR2 is FQDESV (reference sequence).

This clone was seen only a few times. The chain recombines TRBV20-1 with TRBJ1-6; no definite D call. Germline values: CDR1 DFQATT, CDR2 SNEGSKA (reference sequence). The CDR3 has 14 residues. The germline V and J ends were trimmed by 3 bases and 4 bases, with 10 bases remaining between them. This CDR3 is CSASVGEYNSPLHF. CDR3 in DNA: TGCAGTGCTAGTGTCGGTGAATATAATTCACCCCTCCACTTT.

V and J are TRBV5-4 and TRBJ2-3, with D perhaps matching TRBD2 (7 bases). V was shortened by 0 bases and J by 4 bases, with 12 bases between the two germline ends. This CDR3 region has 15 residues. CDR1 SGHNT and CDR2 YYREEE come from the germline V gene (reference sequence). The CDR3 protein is CASSLEGGRADTQYF. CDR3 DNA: TGTGCCAGCAGCTTGGAGGGGGGGCGCGCAGATACGCAGTATTTT. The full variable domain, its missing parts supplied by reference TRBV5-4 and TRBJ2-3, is ETGVTQSPTHLIKTRGQQVTLRCSSQSGHNTVSWYQQALGQGPQFIFQYYREEENGRGNFPPRFSGLQFPNYSSELNVNALELDDSALYLCASSLEGGRADTQYFGPGTRLTVL.

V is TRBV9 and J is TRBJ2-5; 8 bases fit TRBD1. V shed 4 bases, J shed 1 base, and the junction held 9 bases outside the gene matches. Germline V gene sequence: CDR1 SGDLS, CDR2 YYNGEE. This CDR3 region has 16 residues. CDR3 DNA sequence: TGTGCCAGCAGCCCCCGGGACAGGTCCACCCAAGAGACCCAGTACTTC. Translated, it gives CASSPRDRSTQETQYF.

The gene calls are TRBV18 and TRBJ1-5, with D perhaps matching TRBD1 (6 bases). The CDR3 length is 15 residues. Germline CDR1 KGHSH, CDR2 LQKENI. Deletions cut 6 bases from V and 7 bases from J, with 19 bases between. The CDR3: CASSLPWGQDQPQHF. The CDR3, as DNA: TGTGCCAGCTCGCTTCCGTGGGGGCAGGACCAGCCCCAGCATTTT.

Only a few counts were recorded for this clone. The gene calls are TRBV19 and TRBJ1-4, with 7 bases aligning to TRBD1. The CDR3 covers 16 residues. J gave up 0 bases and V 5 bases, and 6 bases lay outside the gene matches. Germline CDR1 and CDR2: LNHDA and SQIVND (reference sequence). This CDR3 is CASSLGQEATNEKLFF. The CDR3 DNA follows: TGTGCCAGTAGTCTCGGACAGGAGGCAACTAATGAAAAACTGTTTTTT. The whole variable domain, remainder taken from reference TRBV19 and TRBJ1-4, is DGGITQSPKYLFRKEGQNVTLSCEQNLNHDAMYWYRQDPGQGLRLIYYSQIVNDFQKGDIAEGYSVSREKKESFPLTVTSAQKNPTAFYLCASSLGQEATNEKLFFGSGTQLSVL.

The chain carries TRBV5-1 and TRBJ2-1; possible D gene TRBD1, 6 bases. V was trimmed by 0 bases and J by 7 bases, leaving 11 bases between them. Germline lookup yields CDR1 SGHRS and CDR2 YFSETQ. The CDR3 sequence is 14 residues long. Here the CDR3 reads CASSLVPGVNEQFF. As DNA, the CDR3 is TGCGCCAGCAGCTTGGTACCAGGGGTAAATGAGCAGTTCTTC.

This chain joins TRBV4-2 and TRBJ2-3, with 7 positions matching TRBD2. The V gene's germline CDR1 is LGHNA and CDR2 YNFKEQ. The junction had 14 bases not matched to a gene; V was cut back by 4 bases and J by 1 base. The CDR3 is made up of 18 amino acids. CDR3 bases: TGTGCCAGCAGCCTAAAACCTCCAGCGGGGCTTGGCACAGATACGCAGTATTTT. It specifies CASSLKPPAGLGTDTQYF.

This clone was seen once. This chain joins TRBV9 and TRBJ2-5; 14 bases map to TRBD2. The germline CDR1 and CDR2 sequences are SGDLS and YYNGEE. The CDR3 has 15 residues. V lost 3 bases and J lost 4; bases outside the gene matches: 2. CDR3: CASSGGLAGAETQYF. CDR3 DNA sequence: TGTGCCAGCAGCGGGGGACTAGCGGGGGCAGAGACCCAGTACTTC.

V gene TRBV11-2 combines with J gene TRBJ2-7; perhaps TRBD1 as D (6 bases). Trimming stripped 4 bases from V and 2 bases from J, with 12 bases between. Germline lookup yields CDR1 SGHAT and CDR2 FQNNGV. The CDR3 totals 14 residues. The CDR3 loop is CASSSTRGAYEQYF. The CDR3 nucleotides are TGTGCCAGCAGCTCCACCAGGGGTGCCTACGAGCAGTACTTC.

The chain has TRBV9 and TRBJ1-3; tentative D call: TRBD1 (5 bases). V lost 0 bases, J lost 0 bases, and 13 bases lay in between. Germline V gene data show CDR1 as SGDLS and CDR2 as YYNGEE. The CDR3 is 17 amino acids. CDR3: CASSVEQEGGSGNTIYF. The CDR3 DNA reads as TGTGCCAGCAGCGTAGAACAGGAAGGTGGCTCTGGAAACACCATATATTTT.

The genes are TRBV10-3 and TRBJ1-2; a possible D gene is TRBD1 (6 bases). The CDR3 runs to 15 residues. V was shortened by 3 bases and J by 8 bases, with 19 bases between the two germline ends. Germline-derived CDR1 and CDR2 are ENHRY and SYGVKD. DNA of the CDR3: TGTGCCATCAGTGACGGAGGACAGTGGGTGGGCGGCTACACCTTC. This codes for CAISDGGQWVGGYTF.

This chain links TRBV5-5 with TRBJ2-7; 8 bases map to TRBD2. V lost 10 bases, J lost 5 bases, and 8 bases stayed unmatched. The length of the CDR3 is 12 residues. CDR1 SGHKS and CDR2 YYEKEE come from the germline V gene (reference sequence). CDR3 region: CAAAGDSNEQYF. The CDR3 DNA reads TGTGCCGCAGCGGGGGATTCCAACGAGCAGTACTTC.

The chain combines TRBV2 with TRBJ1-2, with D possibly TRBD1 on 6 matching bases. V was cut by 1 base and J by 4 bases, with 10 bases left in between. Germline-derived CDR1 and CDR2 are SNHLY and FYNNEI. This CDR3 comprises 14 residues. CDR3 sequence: CASSEEPGVYGYTF. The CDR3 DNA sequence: TGTGCCAGCAGTGAAGAACCAGGGGTCTATGGCTACACCTTC.

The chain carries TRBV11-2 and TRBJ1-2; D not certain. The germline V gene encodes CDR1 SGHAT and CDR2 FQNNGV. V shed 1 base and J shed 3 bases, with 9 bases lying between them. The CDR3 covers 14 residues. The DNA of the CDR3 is TGTGCCAGCAGCTTAGGGTGGGAGGACTATGGCTACACCTTC. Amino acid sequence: CASSLGWEDYGYTF. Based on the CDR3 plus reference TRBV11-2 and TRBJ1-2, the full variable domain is EAGVAQSPRYKIIEKRQSVAFWCNPISGHATLYWYQQILGQGPKLLIQFQNNGVVDDSQLPKDRFSAERLKGVDSTLKIQPAKLEDSAVYLCASSLGWEDYGYTFGSGTRLTVV.

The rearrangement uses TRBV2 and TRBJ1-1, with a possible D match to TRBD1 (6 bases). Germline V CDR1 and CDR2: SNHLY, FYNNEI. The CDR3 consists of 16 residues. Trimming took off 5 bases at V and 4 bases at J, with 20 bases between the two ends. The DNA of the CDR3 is TGTGCCAGCAGTTATTTAACAGGGATTTCGGGCACTGAAGCTTTCTTT. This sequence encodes CASSYLTGISGTEAFF.

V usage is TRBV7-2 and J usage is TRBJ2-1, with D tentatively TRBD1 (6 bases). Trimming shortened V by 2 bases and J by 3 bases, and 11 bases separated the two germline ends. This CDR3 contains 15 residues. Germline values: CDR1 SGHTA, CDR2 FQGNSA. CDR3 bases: TGTGCCAGCAGCTTAAATGGACAGATCTACAATGAGCAGTTCTTC. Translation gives CASSLNGQIYNEQFF.

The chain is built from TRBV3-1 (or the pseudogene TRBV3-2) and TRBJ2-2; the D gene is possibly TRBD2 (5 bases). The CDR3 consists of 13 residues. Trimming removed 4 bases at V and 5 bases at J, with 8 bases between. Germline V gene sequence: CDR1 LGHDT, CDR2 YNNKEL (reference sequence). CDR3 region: CASSPGGTGELFF. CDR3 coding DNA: TGTGCCAGCAGCCCGGGCGGGACCGGGGAGCTGTTTTTT.

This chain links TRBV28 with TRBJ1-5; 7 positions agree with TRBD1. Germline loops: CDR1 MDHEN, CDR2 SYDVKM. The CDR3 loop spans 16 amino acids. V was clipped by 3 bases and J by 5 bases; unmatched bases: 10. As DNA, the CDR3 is TGTGCCAGCAGTTTGCCGAGGGGGCTTAGTGATCAGCCCCAGCATTTT. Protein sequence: CASSLPRGLSDQPQHF.

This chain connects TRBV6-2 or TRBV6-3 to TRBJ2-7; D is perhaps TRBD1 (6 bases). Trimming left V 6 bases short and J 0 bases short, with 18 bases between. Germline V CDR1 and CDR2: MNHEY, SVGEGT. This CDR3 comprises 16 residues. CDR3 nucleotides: TGTGCCAGCAGCGAACCCGGACAGACGAGCTCCTACGAGCAGTACTTC. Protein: CASSEPGQTSSYEQYF.

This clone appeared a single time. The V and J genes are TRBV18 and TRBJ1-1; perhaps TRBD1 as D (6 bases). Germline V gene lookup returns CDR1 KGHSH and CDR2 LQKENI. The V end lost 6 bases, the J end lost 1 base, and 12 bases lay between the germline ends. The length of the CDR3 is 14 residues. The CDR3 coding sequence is TGTGCCAGCTCGGCAGGGGCCAGGAACACTGAAGCTTTCTTT. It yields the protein CASSAGARNTEAFF.

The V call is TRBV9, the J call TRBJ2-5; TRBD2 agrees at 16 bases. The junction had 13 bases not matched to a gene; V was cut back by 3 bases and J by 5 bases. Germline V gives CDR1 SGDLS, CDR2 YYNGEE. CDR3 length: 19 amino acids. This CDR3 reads CASSDFAGTSGGAVETQYF. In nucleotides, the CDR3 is TGTGCCAGCAGCGATTTCGCCGGGACTAGCGGGGGGGCCGTGGAGACCCAGTACTTC.

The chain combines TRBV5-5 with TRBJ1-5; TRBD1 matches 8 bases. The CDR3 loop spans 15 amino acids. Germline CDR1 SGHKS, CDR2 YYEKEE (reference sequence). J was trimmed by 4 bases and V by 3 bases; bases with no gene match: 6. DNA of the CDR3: TGTGCCAGCAGCTCCGGACAGGGCTTGAATCAGCCCCAGCATTTT. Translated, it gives CASSSGQGLNQPQHF.

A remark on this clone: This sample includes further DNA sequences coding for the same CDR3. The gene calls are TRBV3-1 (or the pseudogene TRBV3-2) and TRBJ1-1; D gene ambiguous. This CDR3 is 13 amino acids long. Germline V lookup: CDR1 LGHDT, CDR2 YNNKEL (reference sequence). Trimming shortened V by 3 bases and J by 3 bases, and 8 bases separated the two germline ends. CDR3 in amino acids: CASSQRGDTEAFF. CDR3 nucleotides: TGTGCCAGCAGCCAGCGGGGAGACACTGAAGCTTTCTTT.